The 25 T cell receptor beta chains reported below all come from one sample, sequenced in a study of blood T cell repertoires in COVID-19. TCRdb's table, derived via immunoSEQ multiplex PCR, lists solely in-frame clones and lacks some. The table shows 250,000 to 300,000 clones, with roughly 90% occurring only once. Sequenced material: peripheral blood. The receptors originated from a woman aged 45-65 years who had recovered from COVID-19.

DNA for the CDR3: TGCGCCAGCAGCTTGTACAGGGGGCGTGGAGAGACCCAGTACTTC. Translating gives CASSLYRGRGETQYF. V usage is TRBV5-1 and J usage is TRBJ2-5, with 9 bases identical to TRBD1. The CDR3 has 15 amino acids. The germline CDR1 and CDR2 sequences are SGHRS and YFSETQ. Losses at the gene ends were 1 base for V and 4 bases for J; bases not matched to a gene: 5.

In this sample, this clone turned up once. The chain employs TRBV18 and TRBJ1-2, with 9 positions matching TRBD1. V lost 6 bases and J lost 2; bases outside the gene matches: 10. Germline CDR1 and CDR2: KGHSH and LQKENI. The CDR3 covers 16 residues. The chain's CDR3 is CASSYTGQGLNYGYTF. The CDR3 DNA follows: TGTGCCAGCTCCTACACGGGACAGGGCCTGAACTATGGCTACACCTTC.

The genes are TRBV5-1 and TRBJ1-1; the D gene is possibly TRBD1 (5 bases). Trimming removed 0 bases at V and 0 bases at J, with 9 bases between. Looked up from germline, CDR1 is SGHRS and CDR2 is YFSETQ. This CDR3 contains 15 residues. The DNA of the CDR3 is TGCGCCAGCAGCTTGGTAGAGACAGTGAACACTGAAGCTTTCTTT. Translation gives CASSLVETVNTEAFF.

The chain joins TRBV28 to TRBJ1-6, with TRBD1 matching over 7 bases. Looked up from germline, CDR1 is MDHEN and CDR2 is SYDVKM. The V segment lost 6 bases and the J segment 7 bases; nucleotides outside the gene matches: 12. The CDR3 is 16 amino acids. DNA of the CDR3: TGTGCCAGCAGGCGGGCGCTAACAGGGGCAAATTCACCCCTCCACTTT. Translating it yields CASRRALTGANSPLHF.

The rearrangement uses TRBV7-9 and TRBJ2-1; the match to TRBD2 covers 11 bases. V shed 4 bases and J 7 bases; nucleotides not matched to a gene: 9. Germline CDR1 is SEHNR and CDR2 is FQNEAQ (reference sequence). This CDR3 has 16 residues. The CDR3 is CASSSLSGRAWNEQFF. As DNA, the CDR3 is TGTGCCAGCAGCTCCCTTAGCGGGAGGGCCTGGAATGAGCAGTTCTTC.

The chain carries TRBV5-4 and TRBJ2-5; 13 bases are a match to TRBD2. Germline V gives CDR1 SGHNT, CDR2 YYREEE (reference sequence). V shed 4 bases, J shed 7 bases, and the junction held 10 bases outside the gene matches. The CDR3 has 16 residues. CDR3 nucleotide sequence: TGTGCCAGCAGCCCGCCCACTAGCGGGGGGGTTGGGACCCAGTACTTC. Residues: CASSPPTSGGVGTQYF.

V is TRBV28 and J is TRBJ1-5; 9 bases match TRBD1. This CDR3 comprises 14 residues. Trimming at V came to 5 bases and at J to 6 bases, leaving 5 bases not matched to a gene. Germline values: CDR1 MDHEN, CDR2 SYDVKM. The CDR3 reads CASSNRGPVQPQHF. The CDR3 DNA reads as TGTGCCAGCAGTAACAGGGGGCCGGTTCAGCCCCAGCATTTT.

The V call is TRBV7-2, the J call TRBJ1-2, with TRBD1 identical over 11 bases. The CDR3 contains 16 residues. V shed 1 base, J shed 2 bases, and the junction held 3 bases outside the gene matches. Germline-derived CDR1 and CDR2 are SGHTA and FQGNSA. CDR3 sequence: CASSLEWTGGNYGYTF. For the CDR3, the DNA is TGTGCCAGCAGCTTAGAATGGACAGGGGGCAACTATGGCTACACCTTC.

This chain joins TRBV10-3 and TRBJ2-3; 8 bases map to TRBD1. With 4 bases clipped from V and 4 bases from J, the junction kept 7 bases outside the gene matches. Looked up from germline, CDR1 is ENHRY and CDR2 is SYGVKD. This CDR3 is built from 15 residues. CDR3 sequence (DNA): TGTGCCATCAGTGCGAAGGACAGGGTTGCAGATACGCAGTATTTT. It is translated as CAISAKDRVADTQYF.

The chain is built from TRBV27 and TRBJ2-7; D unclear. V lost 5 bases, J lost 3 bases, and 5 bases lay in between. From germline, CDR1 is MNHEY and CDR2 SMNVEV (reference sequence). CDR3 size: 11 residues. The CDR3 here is CASSLFYEQYF. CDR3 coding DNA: TGTGCCAGCAGTCTCTTCTACGAGCAGTACTTC.

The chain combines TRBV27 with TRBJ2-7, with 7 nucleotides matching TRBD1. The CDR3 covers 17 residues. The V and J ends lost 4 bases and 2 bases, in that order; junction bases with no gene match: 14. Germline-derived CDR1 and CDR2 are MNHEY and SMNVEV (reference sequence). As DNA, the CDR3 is TGTGCCAGCAGTTCCTACAAAACGGGACAGATGGCCTACGAGCAGTACTTC. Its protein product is CASSSYKTGQMAYEQYF.

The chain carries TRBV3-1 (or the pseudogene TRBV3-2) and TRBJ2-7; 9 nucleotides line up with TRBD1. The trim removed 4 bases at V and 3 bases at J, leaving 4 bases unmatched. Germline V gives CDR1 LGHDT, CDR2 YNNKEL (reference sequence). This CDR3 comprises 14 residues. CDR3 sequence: CASSLWDRVYEQYF. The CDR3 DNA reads TGTGCCAGCAGCCTCTGGGACAGGGTCTACGAGCAGTACTTC.

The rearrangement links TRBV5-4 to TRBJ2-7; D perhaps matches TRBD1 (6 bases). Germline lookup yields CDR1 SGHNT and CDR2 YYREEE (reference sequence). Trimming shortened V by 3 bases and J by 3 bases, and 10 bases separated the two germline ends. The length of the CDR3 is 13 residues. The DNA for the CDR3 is TGTGCCAGCAGCTCGGACAGACTCTACGAGCAGTACTTC. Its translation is CASSSDRLYEQYF.

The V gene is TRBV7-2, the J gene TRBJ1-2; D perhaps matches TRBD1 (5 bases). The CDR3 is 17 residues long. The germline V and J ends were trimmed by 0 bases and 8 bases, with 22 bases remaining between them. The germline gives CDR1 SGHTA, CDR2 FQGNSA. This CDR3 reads CASSLAGERRWGVGYTF. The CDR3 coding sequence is TGTGCCAGCAGCTTAGCAGGGGAACGTCGCTGGGGGGTGGGCTACACCTTC. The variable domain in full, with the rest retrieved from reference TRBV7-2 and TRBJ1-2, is GAGVSQSPSNKVTEKGKDVELRCDPISGHTALYWYRQSLGQGLEFLIYFQGNSAPDKSGLPSDRFSAERTGGSVSTLTIQRTQQEDSAVYLCASSLAGERRWGVGYTFGSGTRLTVV.

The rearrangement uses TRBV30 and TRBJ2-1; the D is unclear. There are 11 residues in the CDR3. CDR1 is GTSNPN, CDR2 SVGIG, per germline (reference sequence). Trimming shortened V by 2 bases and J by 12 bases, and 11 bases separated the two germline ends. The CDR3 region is CAWSSLSGQFF. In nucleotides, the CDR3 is TGTGCCTGGAGTTCCCTCAGTGGGCAGTTCTTC.

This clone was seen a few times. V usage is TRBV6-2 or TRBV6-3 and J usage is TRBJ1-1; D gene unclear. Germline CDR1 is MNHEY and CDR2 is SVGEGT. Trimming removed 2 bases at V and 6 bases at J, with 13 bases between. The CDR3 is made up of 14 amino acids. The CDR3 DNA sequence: TGTGCCAGCAGTTACGGTTCCCGCTACTCTGAAGCTTTCTTT. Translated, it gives CASSYGSRYSEAFF.

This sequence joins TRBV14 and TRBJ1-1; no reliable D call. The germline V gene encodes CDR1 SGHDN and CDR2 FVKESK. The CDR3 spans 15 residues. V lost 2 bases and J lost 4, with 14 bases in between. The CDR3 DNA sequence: TGTGCCAGCAGCCAAAGTAGGCGGTTGCGCACTGAAGCTTTCTTT. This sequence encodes CASSQSRRLRTEAFF.

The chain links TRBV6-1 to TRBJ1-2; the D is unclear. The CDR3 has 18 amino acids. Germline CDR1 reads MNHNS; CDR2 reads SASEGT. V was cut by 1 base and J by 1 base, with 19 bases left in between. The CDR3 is CASSEGWQPGMFNYGYTF. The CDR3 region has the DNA TGTGCCAGCAGTGAAGGTTGGCAGCCCGGGATGTTTAACTATGGCTACACCTTC.

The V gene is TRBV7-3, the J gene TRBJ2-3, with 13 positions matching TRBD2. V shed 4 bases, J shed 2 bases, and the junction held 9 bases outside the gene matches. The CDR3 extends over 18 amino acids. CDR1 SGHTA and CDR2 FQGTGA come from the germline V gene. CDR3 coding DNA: TGTGCCAGCAGCTCACTAGCGGGAGGGCTTCGGGACACAGATACGCAGTATTTT. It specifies CASSSLAGGLRDTDTQYF.

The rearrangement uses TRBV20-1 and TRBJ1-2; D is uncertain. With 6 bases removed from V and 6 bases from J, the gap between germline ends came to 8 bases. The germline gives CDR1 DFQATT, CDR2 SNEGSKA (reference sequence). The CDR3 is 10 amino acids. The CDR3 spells CSAAGNGYTF. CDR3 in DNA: TGCAGTGCGGCGGGGAATGGCTACACCTTC.

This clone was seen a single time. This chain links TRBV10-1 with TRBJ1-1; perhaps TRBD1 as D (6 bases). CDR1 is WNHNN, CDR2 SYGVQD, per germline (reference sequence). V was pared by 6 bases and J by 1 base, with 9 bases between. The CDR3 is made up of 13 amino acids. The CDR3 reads CASSRGANTEAFF. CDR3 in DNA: TGCGCCAGCAGCAGGGGAGCGAACACTGAAGCTTTCTTT.

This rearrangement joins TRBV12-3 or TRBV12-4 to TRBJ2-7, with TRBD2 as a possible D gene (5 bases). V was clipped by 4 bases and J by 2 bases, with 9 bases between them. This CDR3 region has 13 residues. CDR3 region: CASSSGLAYEQYF. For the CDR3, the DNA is TGTGCCAGCAGTTCTGGACTTGCCTACGAGCAGTACTTC.

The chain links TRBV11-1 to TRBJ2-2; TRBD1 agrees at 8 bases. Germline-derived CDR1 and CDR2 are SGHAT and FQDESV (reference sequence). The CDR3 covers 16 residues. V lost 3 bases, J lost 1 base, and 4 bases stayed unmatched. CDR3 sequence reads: CASSLLGTGNTGELFF. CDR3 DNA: TGTGCCAGCAGCTTGTTGGGGACAGGGAACACCGGGGAGCTGTTTTTT.

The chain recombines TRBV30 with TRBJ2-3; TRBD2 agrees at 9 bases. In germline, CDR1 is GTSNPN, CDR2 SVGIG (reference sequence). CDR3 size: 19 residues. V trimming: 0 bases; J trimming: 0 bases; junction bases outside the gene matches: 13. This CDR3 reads CAWSVWASGNLGSTDTQYF. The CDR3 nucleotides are TGTGCCTGGAGTGTATGGGCTAGCGGGAACCTGGGGAGCACAGATACGCAGTATTTT.

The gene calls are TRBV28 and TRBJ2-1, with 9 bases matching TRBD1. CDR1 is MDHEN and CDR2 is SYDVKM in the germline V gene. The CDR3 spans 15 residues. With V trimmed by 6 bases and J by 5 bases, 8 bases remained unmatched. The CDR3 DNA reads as TGTGCCAGCAGGGATTCCGGGACAGGGAACAATGAGCAGTTCTTC. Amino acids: CASRDSGTGNNEQFF.